The source of this TCR beta chain is a study of T-cell memory formation after mild COVID-19. Study-wide results and limits: Clones contracting over day 15 to 85 were CD4/CD8 balanced, with later expanders leaning CD4+.

Germline loops: CDR1 DFQATT, CDR2 SNEGSKA (reference sequence). The length of the CDR3 is 16 residues. The germline V and J ends were trimmed by 1 base and 0 bases, with 15 bases remaining between them. This clonotype was seen more than once but under ten times. The antigen remains unidentified. One entry per CDR3 protein, called by TCRdb with MiXCR from the 5' RACE reads. The profile shows under 300,000 distinct CDR3 sequences, about 17% of them singletons. The chain links TRBV20-1 to TRBJ1-1; D gene unclear. What was sequenced was PBMCs or a T cell subset sorted from them (not recorded which). This clonotype was obtained from a man between 18 and 29 years old who had mild COVID-19 (a few samples of this study predate the infection). Cell type and time point are not known. CDR3 bases: TGCAGTGCTAGAGCCTGGGGTAGGCTCGTGAACACTGAAGCTTTCTTT. Translation gives CSARAWGRLVNTEAFF.